A single sample is the source of the 11 T cell receptor beta chains below, sequenced in a study of cytomegalovirus exposure and HLA in healthy donors (dated by TCRdb to 2016 to 2017). To prepare the library, the immunoSEQ multiplex PCR assay was applied. A mixture of 60 forward primers for TCR Vbeta segments and 13 reverse primers for TCR Jbeta segments was used in the multiplex PCR. The table was pulled from immuneACCESS by TCRdb, which kept in-frame rearrangements only. Such tables lose some clones; where checked, under half of the loss comes from unresolved V genes, and the rest has no known cause. The sample contains 80,000 or so clones, roughly 64% of them found a single time. The biggest ten clones account for 4.5% to 6% of the sample. The specimen was PBMCs. All receptors come from a man in his thirties or forties in good health and CMV-seropositive.

A few counts support this clone. The chain couples TRBV6-5 to TRBJ2-3; weak D call: TRBD1 (6 bases). The CDR3 covers 12 residues. V dropped 6 bases and J dropped 5 bases, with 9 bases sitting between them. Germline V lookup: CDR1 MNHEY, CDR2 SVGAGI. CDR3 region: CASRDSLDTQYF. The DNA for the CDR3 is TGTGCCAGCAGGGACAGTTTAGATACGCAGTATTTT.

This clone was counted only a few times. The chain carries TRBV30 and TRBJ1-1, with 10 nucleotides matching TRBD1. The CDR3 totals 14 residues. From germline, CDR1 is GTSNPN and CDR2 SVGIG (reference sequence). Unmatched junction bases numbered 3, after V lost 0 bases and J lost 5 bases. CDR3 nucleotide sequence: TGTGCCTGGAGTGTAGGGACAGGGGTGACTGAAGCTTTCTTT. Protein sequence: CAWSVGTGVTEAFF. The whole variable domain, filled in from reference TRBV30 and TRBJ1-1, reads SQTIHQWPATLVQPVGSPLSLECTVEGTSNPNLYWYRQAAGRGLQLLFYSVGIGQISSEVPQNLSASRPQDRQFILSSKKLLLSDSGFYLCAWSVGTGVTEAFFGQGTRLTVV.

The chain employs TRBV5-1 and TRBJ2-7; a weak D match, TRBD2 (6 bases). Germline V lookup: CDR1 SGHRS, CDR2 YFSETQ. The CDR3 length is 16 residues. Trimming removed 3 bases at V and 2 bases at J, with 18 bases between. The CDR3 loop reads CASSYAAGLKPYEQYF. The CDR3 DNA sequence: TGCGCCAGCAGCTATGCGGCGGGGCTTAAACCCTACGAGCAGTACTTC.

Comment on this clone: At one boundary the junction diverges from the germline segment, which might be a read error. The J gene is TRBJ1-1, the V gene TRBV6-1; TRBD1 aligns across 7 bases. CDR1 is MNHNS, CDR2 SASEGT, per germline. CDR3 length: 14 residues. DNA for the CDR3: TGTGTCAGCAGCCTGGGACAGACGAACACTGAAGCTTTCTTT. This encodes CVSSLGQTNTEAFF.

V usage is TRBV4-2 and J usage is TRBJ1-1; 7 bases are shared with TRBD1. Germline assignment: CDR1 LGHNA and CDR2 YNFKEQ. CDR3 length: 15 amino acids. Trimming removed 4 bases from V and 0 bases from J; junction bases left unmatched: 5. For the CDR3, the DNA is TGTGCCAGCAGCCCATTACAGGGGATGAACACTGAAGCTTTCTTT. As protein: CASSPLQGMNTEAFF.

The chain carries TRBV6-1 and TRBJ1-5, with TRBD1 identical over 8 bases. CDR3 length: 15 residues. Looked up from germline, CDR1 is MNHNS and CDR2 is SASEGT. V shed 4 bases, J shed 3 bases, and the junction held 5 bases outside the gene matches. The CDR3 region has the DNA TGTGCCAGCAGTGCTAACAGGGGGAACAATCAGCCCCAGCATTTT. As protein: CASSANRGNNQPQHF.

This clone was observed a few times. V usage is TRBV6-1 and J usage is TRBJ1-2; possibly TRBD1 for D (5 bases). The CDR3 extends over 15 amino acids. Germline V gene sequence: CDR1 MNHNS, CDR2 SASEGT. Trimming cost V 4 bases and J 2 bases, with 14 bases left between them. CDR3 DNA sequence: TGTGCCAGCAGTGTGACAGAGATTTCGAACTATGGCTACACCTTC. The encoded protein is CASSVTEISNYGYTF.

J is TRBJ2-6 and V is TRBV28; TRBD1 is a possible D gene (5 bases). Germline values: CDR1 MDHEN, CDR2 SYDVKM. The CDR3 totals 18 residues. With 1 base removed from V and 0 bases from J, the gap between germline ends came to 13 bases. The CDR3 is CASSLSNRPSSGANVLTF. In DNA, the CDR3 is TGTGCCAGCAGTTTATCGAACAGGCCTAGCTCTGGGGCCAACGTCCTGACTTTC.

The gene calls are TRBV18 and TRBJ2-7; D ambiguous. Germline values: CDR1 KGHSH, CDR2 LQKENI. This CDR3 is 15 amino acids long. V dropped 2 bases and J dropped 1 base, with 12 bases sitting between them. The CDR3 DNA sequence: TGTGCCAGCTCACCATCGATCGCGGAATCCTACGAGCAGTACTTC. Translated, it gives CASSPSIAESYEQYF.

The V call is TRBV4-3, the J call TRBJ2-7; no clear D. CDR3 length: 14 amino acids. Per germline, CDR1 LGHNA and CDR2 YSLEER. With 0 bases removed from V and 3 bases from J, the gap between germline ends came to 9 bases. The CDR3 nucleotides read TGCGCCAGCAGCCAAGATCTCGAGAGCTACGAGCAGTACTTC. Protein product: CASSQDLESYEQYF.

This chain connects TRBV7-9 to TRBJ1-4; 9 positions agree with TRBD1. The CDR3 spans 11 residues. V shed 5 bases, J shed 15 bases, and the junction held 4 bases outside the gene matches. Germline CDR1 and CDR2: SEHNR and FQNEAQ (reference sequence). CDR3 DNA sequence: TGTGCCAGCAGCCGGACAGGGGAGGTGTTTTTT. As protein: CASSRTGEVFF.